Below, one T cell receptor (beta chain) is given with its context. Assay used: immunoSEQ multiplex PCR; TCRdb lists only in-frame clones, some missing. The data show about 81,000 clones, approximately 94% seen once. These data come from a study of technical replicates of blood from several donors. V was clipped by 0 bases and J by 8 bases, with 14 bases between them. Germline V gene data show CDR1 as ENHRY and CDR2 as SYGVKD. This CDR3 has 15 residues. The receptor's source is a human donor in good health. Material: T cells isolated from PBMCs. The chain has TRBV10-3 and TRBJ2-4, with D tentatively TRBD1 (6 bases). DNA for the CDR3: TGTGCCATCAGTGAGTCGAGGCAGCCAGGGGACATTCAGTACTTC. As protein: CAISESRQPGDIQYF.